The present T cell receptor beta chain was sequenced within a study of blood T cell repertoires in COVID-19. Study information: Spain, Italy and the United States supplied samples that represented acute and convalescent COVID-19. PBMCs, B-cell-depleted T cells, or T cells provided the cDNA or gDNA that made up the material.

Germline CDR1 is GTSNPN and CDR2 is SVGIG (reference sequence). The CDR3 consists of 16 residues. V was pared by 4 bases and J by 0 bases, with 13 bases between. Methods used by the authors: Quantification of nucleated cells was approximated via reference gene primer amplification. The protocol was immunoSEQ multiplex PCR, while the TCRdb copy is restricted to in-frame clones and leaves out a portion. V and J calls and clone size are given by that table; D and trimming were obtained from the DNA. The sample comprises roughly 100,000 clones, 70% to 90% of which are singletons, and around 2.2% rests with the top ten.

This sequence originates from a human donor in a cohort sampled during active COVID-19. The V call is TRBV30, the J call TRBJ1-6; maybe TRBD1 (5 bases). The sample taken for sequencing was peripheral blood. The CDR3 reads CAWTSQGISYNSPLHF. CDR3 DNA: TGTGCCTGGACGTCCCAGGGAATCTCCTATAATTCACCCCTCCACTTT.